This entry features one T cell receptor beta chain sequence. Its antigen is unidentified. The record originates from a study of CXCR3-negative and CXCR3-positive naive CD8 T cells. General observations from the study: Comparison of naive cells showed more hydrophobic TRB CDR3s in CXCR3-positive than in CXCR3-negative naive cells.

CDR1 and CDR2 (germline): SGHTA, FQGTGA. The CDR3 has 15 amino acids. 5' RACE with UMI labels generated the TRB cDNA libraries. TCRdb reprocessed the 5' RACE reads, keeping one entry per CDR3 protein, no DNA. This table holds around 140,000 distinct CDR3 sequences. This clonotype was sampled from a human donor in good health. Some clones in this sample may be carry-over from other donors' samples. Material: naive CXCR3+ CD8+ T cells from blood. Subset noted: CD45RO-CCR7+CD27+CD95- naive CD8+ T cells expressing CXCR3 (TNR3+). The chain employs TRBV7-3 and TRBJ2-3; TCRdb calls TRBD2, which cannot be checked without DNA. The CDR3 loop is CASSSEGFGTDTQYF.